Below, 10 T cell receptor beta chains from the same sample are listed, as sequenced in a study of read filtering for tumor transcriptome and immune sequencing. The library was built from roughly 400 ng RNA with molecular barcoded adaptors for alpha/delta and beta/gamma chains. One entry per CDR3 protein, called by TCRdb with MiXCR from the reads. The profile shows fewer than 75,000 distinct CDR3 sequences, less than 25% of them singletons. Sequencing was done on a sample of a population of CD138-negative cells sorted from bone marrow. These TCRs come from a donor aged 40 or older with multiple myeloma.

This clonotype has a count of ten or more. CDR3 nucleotide sequence: TGCGCCAGCAGCTTACGGGATGAGACAGATACGCAGTATTTT. Amino acid sequence: CASSLRDETDTQYF. The rearrangement joins TRBV5-1 to TRBJ2-3; perhaps TRBD2 as D (5 bases). Looked up from germline, CDR1 is SGHRS and CDR2 is YFSETQ. V lost 2 bases and J lost 3, with 10 bases in between. CDR3 length equals 14 residues.

This clonotype was counted many times. The gene calls are TRBV20-1 and TRBJ1-1; D possibly corresponds to TRBD1 (6 bases). CDR1 and CDR2 (germline): DFQATT, SNEGSKA (reference sequence). Trimming removed 0 bases from V and 10 bases from J, with 15 bases in between. The CDR3 totals 13 residues. The CDR3 sequence is CSARETGLEVAFF. In DNA, the CDR3 is TGCAGTGCTAGAGAAACAGGGTTAGAGGTAGCTTTCTTT.

This chain joins TRBV10-1 and TRBJ2-1; 9 bases are shared with TRBD2. There are 13 residues in the CDR3. Germline CDR1 reads WNHNN; CDR2 reads SYGVQD (reference sequence). V lost 6 bases, J lost 8 bases, and 5 bases stayed unmatched. CDR3 coding DNA: TGCGCCAGCAGCTATAGCGGGAGTGATGAGCAGTTCTTC. Amino acids: CASSYSGSDEQFF.

The V gene is TRBV12-3 or TRBV12-4, the J gene TRBJ2-5; D is possibly TRBD1 (6 bases). This CDR3 spans 13 amino acids. Trimming cost V 6 bases and J 4 bases, with 12 bases left between them. CDR3 in DNA: TGTGCCAGCAGGAAACAGGGTCGAGAGACCCAGTACTTC. Its translation: CASRKQGRETQYF.

There are many counts of this clonotype. The genes are TRBV5-1 and TRBJ2-3; no reliable D call. V was pared by 0 bases and J by 5 bases, with 4 bases between. The CDR3 loop spans 12 amino acids. Germline V gene data show CDR1 as SGHRS and CDR2 as YFSETQ. CDR3 sequence: CASSLDRDTQYF. For the CDR3, the DNA is TGCGCCAGCAGCTTGGATAGAGATACGCAGTATTTT.

There are many counts of this clonotype. The V and J genes are TRBV20-1 and TRBJ2-7, with 14 bases aligning to TRBD2. The trim removed 2 bases at V and 1 base at J, leaving 10 bases unmatched. Germline V gene data show CDR1 as DFQATT and CDR2 as SNEGSKA (reference sequence). The CDR3 runs to 18 residues. The CDR3 protein is CSARFAGTSGGVSYEQYF. The CDR3 DNA sequence: TGCAGTGCTAGATTCGCCGGGACTAGCGGGGGTGTGTCCTACGAGCAGTACTTC.

This clonotype was detected once. A clone one base away is much larger, so this may be a read error. V and J are TRBV10-3 and TRBJ2-3; 7 bases align to TRBD2. CDR3 length: 13 residues. In germline, CDR1 is ENHRY, CDR2 SYGVKD. Unmatched junction bases numbered 5, after V lost 3 bases and J lost 8 bases. The CDR3 is CAISDGGRGTQYF. For the CDR3, the DNA is TGTGCCATCAGTGATGGCGGGAGAGGTACGCAGTATTTT.

The V and J genes are TRBV20-1 and TRBJ2-3, with no clear D. Germline CDR1 is DFQATT and CDR2 is SNEGSKA (reference sequence). V was cut by 0 bases and J by 0 bases, with 16 bases left in between. This CDR3 is built from 17 residues. CDR3 sequence: CSARDHKRAISTDTQYF. The CDR3 DNA is TGCAGTGCTAGAGATCATAAGCGAGCGATCAGCACAGATACGCAGTATTTT.

This clonotype was seen repeatedly, ten times or more. This sequence joins TRBV14 and TRBJ2-6; the D is unclear. Germline V CDR1 and CDR2: SGHDN, FVKESK. Trimming removed 0 bases from V and 12 bases from J, with 6 bases in between. The CDR3 sequence is 12 residues long. In DNA form, the CDR3 reads TGTGCCAGCAGCCAAGATAGTCTCGTCCTGACTTTC. Protein sequence: CASSQDSLVLTF.

This clonotype appeared many times. V and J are TRBV2 and TRBJ1-1; no clear D gene. Trimming left V 5 bases short and J 4 bases short, with 8 bases between. CDR3 length: 12 residues. Germline assignment: CDR1 SNHLY and CDR2 FYNNEI. The DNA for the CDR3 is TGTGCCAGCAGTAGGACCCGCACTGAAGCTTTCTTT. As protein: CASSRTRTEAFF.